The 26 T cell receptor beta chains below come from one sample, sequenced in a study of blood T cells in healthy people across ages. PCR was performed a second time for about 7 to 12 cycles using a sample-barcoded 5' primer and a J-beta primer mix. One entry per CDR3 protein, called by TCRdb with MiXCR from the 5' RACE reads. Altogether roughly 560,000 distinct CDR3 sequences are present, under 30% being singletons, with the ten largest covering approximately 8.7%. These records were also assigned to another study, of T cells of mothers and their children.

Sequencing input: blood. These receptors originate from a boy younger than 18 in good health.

CDR3 bases: TGTGCCAGCAGTTACCGACAGGGATCGCGAGAAAAACTGTTTTTT. Encoded protein: CASSYRQGSREKLFF. The rearrangement joins TRBV6-2 or TRBV6-3 to TRBJ1-4, with TRBD1 identical over 7 bases. The CDR3 covers 15 residues. Per the germline V gene, CDR1 is MNHEY and CDR2 is SVGEGT. V gave up 2 bases and J gave up 8 bases; unmatched junction bases: 8.

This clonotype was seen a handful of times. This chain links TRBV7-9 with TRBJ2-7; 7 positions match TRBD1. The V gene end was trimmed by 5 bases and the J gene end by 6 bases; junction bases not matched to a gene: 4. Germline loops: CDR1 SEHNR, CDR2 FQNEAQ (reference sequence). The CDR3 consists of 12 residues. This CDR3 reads CASSAQGIEQYF. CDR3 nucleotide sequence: TGTGCCAGCAGCGCACAGGGGATCGAGCAGTACTTC.

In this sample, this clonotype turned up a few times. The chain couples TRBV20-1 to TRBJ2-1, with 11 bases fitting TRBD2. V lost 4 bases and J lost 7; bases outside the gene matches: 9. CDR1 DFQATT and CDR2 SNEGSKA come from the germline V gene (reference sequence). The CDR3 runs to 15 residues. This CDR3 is CSAKTSGREGNEQFF. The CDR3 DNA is TGCAGTGCTAAAACTAGCGGGAGAGAAGGAAATGAGCAGTTCTTC.

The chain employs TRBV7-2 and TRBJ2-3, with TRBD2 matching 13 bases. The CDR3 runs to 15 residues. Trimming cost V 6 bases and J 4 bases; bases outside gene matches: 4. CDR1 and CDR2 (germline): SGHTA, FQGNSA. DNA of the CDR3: TGTGCCAGCAGACTAGCGGGGGGGCCCTCAGATACGCAGTATTTT. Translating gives CASRLAGGPSDTQYF.

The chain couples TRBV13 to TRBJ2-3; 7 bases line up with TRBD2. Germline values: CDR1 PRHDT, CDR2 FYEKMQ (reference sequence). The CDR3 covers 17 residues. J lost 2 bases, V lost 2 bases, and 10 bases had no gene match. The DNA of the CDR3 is TGTGCCAGCAGCTTATTGATCCCTAGCGGATACACAGATACGCAGTATTTT. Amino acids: CASSLLIPSGYTDTQYF.

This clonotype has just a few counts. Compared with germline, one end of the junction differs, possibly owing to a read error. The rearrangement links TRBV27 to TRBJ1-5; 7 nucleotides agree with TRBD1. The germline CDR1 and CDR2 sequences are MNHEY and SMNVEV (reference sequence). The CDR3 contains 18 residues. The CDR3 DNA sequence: TGTGCCAGCAGTTTTACCAGGGGGGACACTATTAGCAATCAGCCTCAGCATTTT. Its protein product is CASSFTRGDTISNQPQHF.

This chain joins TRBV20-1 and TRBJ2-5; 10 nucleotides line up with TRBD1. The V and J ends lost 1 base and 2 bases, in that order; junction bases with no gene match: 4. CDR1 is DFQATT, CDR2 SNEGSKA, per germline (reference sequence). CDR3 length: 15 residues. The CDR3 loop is CSARGRDRGQETQYF. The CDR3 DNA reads TGCAGTGCTAGAGGCCGGGACAGGGGACAAGAGACCCAGTACTTC.

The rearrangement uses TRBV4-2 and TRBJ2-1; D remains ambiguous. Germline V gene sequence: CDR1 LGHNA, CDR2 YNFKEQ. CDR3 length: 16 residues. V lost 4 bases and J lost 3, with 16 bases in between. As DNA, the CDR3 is TGTGCCAGCAGCCCCTTTCCTGGATGGGGCTACAATGAGCAGTTCTTC. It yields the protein CASSPFPGWGYNEQFF.

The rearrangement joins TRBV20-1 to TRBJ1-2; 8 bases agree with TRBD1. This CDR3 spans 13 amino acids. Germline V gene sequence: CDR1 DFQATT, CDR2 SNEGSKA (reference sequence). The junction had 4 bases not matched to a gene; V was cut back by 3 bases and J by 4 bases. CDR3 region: CSARRQGFYGYTF. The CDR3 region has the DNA TGCAGTGCTAGGCGACAGGGGTTCTATGGCTACACCTTC.

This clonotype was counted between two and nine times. The CDR3 reads CAWSHAGGETQYF. The CDR3 coding sequence is TGTGCCTGGAGTCATGCGGGGGGAGAGACCCAGTACTTC. The J gene is TRBJ2-5, the V gene TRBV30, with 8 bases fitting TRBD2. Looked up from germline, CDR1 is GTSNPN and CDR2 is SVGIG (reference sequence). This CDR3 spans 13 amino acids. The V gene end was trimmed by 2 bases and the J gene end by 4 bases; junction bases not matched to a gene: 3.

The CDR3 loop reads CASSEGLLEREFYNEQFF. For the CDR3, the DNA is TGTGCCAGCAGTGAGGGCCTTTTGGAGCGGGAGTTCTACAATGAGCAGTTCTTC. The rearrangement joins TRBV25-1 to TRBJ2-1; 8 bases fit TRBD2. Germline V gene data show CDR1 as MGHDK and CDR2 as SYGVNS. The CDR3 contains 18 residues. J was trimmed by 3 bases and V by 3 bases; bases with no gene match: 13.

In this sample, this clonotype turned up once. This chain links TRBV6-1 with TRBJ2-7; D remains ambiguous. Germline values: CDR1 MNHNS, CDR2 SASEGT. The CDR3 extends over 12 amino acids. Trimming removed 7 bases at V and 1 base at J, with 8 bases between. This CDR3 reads CASIGASYEQYF. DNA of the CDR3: TGTGCCAGCATCGGAGCTTCCTACGAGCAGTACTTC.

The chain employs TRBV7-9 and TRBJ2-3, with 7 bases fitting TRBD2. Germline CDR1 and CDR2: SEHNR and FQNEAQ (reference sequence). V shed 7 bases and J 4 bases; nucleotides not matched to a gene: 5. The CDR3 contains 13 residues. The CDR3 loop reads CASIRTSPDTQYF. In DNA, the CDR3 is TGTGCCAGCATTCGGACTAGTCCAGATACGCAGTATTTT.

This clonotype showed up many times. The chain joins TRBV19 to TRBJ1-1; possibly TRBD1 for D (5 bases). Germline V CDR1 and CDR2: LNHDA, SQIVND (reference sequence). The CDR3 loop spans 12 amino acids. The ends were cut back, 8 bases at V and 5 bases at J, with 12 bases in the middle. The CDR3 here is CASAAGLTEAFF. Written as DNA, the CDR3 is TGTGCCAGTGCTGCAGGGTTAACTGAAGCTTTCTTT.

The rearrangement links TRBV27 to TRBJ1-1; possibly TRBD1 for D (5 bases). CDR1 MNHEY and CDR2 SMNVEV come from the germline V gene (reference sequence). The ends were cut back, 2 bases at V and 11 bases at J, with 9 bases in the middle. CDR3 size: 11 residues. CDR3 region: CASSLGGRAFF. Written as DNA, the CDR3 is TGTGCCAGCAGTTTAGGGGGGAGGGCTTTCTTT.

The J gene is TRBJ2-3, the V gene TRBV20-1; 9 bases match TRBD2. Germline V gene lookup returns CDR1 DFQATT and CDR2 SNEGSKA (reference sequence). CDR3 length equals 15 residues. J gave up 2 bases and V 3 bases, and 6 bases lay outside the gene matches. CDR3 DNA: TGCAGTGCTAGCGTAGCGGGGGATTTCACAGATACGCAGTATTTT. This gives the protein CSASVAGDFTDTQYF.

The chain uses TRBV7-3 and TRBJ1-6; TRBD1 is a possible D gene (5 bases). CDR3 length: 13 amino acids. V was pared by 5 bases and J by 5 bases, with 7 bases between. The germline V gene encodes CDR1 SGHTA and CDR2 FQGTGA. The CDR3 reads CASSRGDNSPLHF. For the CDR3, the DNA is TGTGCCAGCAGCCGGGGGGATAATTCACCCCTCCACTTT.

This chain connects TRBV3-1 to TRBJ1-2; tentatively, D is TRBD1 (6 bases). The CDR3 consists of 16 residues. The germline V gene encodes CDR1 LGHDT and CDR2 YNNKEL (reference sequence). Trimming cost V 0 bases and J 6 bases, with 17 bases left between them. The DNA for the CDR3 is TGTGCCAGCAGCCAAGATCAGGGGACGTGGAATGATGGCTACACCTTC. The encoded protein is CASSQDQGTWNDGYTF.

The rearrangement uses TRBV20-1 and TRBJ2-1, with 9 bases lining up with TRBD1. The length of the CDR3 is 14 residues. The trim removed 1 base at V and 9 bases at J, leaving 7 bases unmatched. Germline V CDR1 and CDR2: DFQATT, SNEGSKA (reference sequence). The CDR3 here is CSARGDRDSGEQFF. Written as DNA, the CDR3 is TGCAGTGCTAGAGGGGACAGGGATAGCGGTGAGCAGTTCTTC.

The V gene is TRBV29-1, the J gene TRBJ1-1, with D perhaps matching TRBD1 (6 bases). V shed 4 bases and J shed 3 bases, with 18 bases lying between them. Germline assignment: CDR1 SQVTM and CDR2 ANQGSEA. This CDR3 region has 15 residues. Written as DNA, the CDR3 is TGCAGCGTTGTGGGGGTGGACAGCCCTTACACTGAAGCTTTCTTT. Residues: CSVVGVDSPYTEAFF.

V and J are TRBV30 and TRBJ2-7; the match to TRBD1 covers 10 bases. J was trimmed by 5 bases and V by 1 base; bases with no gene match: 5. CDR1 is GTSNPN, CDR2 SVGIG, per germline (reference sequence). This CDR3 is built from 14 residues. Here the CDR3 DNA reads TGTGCCTGGAGTGGCGGACAGGGGGGGGACGAGCAGTACTTC. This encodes CAWSGGQGGDEQYF. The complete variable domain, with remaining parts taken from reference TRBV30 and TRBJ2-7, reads SQTIHQWPATLVQPVGSPLSLECTVEGTSNPNLYWYRQAAGRGLQLLFYSVGIGQISSEVPQNLSASRPQDRQFILSSKKLLLSDSGFYLCAWSGGQGGDEQYFGPGTRLTVT.

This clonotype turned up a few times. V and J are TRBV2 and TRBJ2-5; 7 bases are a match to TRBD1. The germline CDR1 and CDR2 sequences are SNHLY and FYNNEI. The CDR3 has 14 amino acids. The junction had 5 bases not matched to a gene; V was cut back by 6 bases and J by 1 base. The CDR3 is CASRDGTVQETQYF. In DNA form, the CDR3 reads TGTGCCAGCAGGGATGGGACAGTCCAAGAGACCCAGTACTTC.

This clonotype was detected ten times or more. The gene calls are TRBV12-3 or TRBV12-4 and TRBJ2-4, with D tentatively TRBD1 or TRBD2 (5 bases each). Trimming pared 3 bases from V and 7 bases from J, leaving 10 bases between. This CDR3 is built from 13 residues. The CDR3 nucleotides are TGTGCCAGCAGTTTCGGGGCAGGTAACATTCAGTACTTC. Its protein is CASSFGAGNIQYF.

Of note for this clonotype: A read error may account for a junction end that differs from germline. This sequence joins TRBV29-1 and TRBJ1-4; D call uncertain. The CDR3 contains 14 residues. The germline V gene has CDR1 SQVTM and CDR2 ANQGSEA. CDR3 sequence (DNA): TGCAGCGTTGAAGTCGGTTACGGTGATGAAAAACTGTCTTTT. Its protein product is CSVEVGYGDEKLSF.

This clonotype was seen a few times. CDR3 amino acids: CASSAQGWSYNEQFF. The CDR3 region has the DNA TGTGCCAGCAGCGCACAGGGGTGGTCCTACAATGAGCAGTTCTTC. The V and J genes are TRBV7-9 and TRBJ2-5; 7 nucleotides agree with TRBD1. The J call may be faulty, since TRBJ2-1 better matches the DNA end. The CDR3 covers 15 residues. Looked up from germline, CDR1 is SEHNR and CDR2 is FQNEAQ (reference sequence).

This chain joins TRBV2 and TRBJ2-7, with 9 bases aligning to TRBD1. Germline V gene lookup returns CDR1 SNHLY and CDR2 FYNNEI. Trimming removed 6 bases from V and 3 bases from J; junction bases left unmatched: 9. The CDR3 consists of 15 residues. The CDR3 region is CASRRDRGKLYEQYF. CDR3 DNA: TGTGCCAGCAGACGCGACAGGGGGAAACTCTACGAGCAGTACTTC.